The source of this T cell receptor (beta chain) is a study of cytomegalovirus exposure and HLA in healthy donors (TCRdb year 2017). Describing the broader study: In an earlier analysis of approximately 500 of the donors, around 300 Gb of sequence data and 100 million or so unique TCR beta sequences from about 179 million T cells were reported. Approximately 310 gigabases of sequencing data and 78 million or so unique TCR sequences were included in an early release covering roughly 700 HLA-typed donors. Of the 300 to 500 genotyped donors, 70% to 90% were placed in the genetic ancestry cluster associated with self-reported Caucasian donors. The study aimed to test whether signatures of past pathogen exposure could be identified by cataloging public T cell receptors. The study profiled the T cell repertoires of about 720 subjects by immunosequencing and related them to cytomegalovirus serostatus. Along with the roughly 610-subject first cohort, a separate validation cohort of over a hundred different subjects was used. The study combined high-throughput TCR immunosequencing, statistical association of individual TCRs with disease status, and machine learning to predict cytomegalovirus infection status. A later analysis re-analyzed previously published TCR beta repertoires from about 730 donors and added high-resolution HLA genotyping to study TCR occurrence patterns. Rather than drawing on any new phenotypic data, the later analysis identified candidate immune exposures from TCR beta sequences and the way those sequences occurred across donors. An earlier analysis of nearly 600 of the donors applied high-throughput TCR beta sequencing to assess whether each TCR beta V gene segment acted as functional or pseudogenic. Donor age, sex, ethnicity and CMV serostatus were collected together with the repertoire data. In a later genetic analysis, genome-wide SNP genotypes for about three fifths of the roughly 670 donors were used, and that subset was treated as a discovery cohort. All discovery cohort repertoires had been generated using a single sequencing platform. Class I and class II HLA loci were covered by the typing at four-digit resolution. The number of typed donors differed by locus: about 620-630 for A, B, C, DRB1 and DQB1; 500 to 550 for DQA1; around 610 for DPA1; and about 450 for DPB1. Several DR-DQ haplotypes were treated as single units for association and clustering because of strong linkage in the cohort. Among a few hundred genotyped donors of the cohort, an average of roughly 240,000 unique TCR beta nucleotide sequences were sequenced per donor, about a sixth of them non-productive. Summary of the overall study and its limitations: Several of the top co-occurrence clusters appeared to be linked to parvovirus B19, influenza, CMV and Epstein-Barr virus, according to a later analysis. In this cohort, only TCR beta chains were sequenced, and detectable features were limited by the absence of alpha or paired-chain data. Most CMV-associated TCR beta chains appeared to be HLA-restricted in a later analysis, and the HLA associations seemed to be driven largely by CMV exposure. HLA typing was unavailable for some donors at each locus, so association tests used only the typed subset. Linkage disequilibrium might explain the correlated functional status among segregating V segments, but an unknown experimental factor could not be ruled out. A later analysis found that TCR association rates varied across HLA loci, with DRB1 alleles showing the most associated TCRs and HLA-C alleles the fewest. V-gene and J-gene trimming of TCR beta chains was associated with a missense DCLRE1C variant in a later genetic analysis, and the association was replicated in an independent cohort. The authors suggested that the approach could potentially be generalized to other disease states and immunological phenotypes. Roughly uniform sequencing depth across donors was assumed in presence/absence analyses, although this assumption may not hold. A further reported finding was that TCR beta sequences accurately predicted the HLA-A and HLA-B alleles for most subjects in the first cohort. In the study, 150 to 200 TCR beta chains were listed as associated with cytomegalovirus. A cluster of highly shared sequence variants was judged likely to represent a technical artifact of the sequencing pipeline. Because counts were too low, fewer than 20 rarely observed V segments, including chromosome 9 orphons, were excluded from the earlier analysis of around 590 of the donors. Some IMGT-functional V segments, including TRBV6-2 and TRBV6-3, could not be told apart with the 87-base-pair reads, so those segments were excluded. In both the original and validation cohorts, the classifier was reported to diagnose cytomegalovirus status with high specificity and sensitivity. Across donors, most TCR sequences were observed very rarely, whereas some public TCRs were present in many individuals. Immune exposure information for the cohort was limited to CMV serostatus. Three of the identified cytomegalovirus-associated TCR beta chains were confirmed in vitro to be specific for cytomegalovirus antigens. According to a later genetic analysis, donors in an Asian-associated ancestry cluster had fewer N-insertions in productive TCRs than the approximately 700-donor mean. When HLA alleles, especially DR and DQ, strongly co-occurred, attributing TCR associations to individual alleles was difficult. In a later analysis, around 15,000 TCR beta sequences were associated with specific HLA alleles at a false discovery rate of 0.05. Broadly in line with IMGT annotations, most TCR beta V segments showed up in productive rearrangements about 90% or about 30% of the time in an earlier analysis of some 590 of the donors. In a later analysis, HLA-associated TCR beta chains showed more clonal expansion and lower generation probabilities than non-associated chains that were equally common.

In total, 666 healthy bone marrow donors made up the cohort. All cohort members were sampled while nominally healthy, although unrecorded immune exposures were likely present. The donor was CMV seronegative and was included in the group of a few hundred seronegative cohort members. Every donor gave a peripheral blood sample, and the peripheral blood mononuclear cells from that sample were used for TCR beta sequencing. Genomic DNA extraction from the blood cell samples was performed with the Qiagen DNeasy Blood Extraction Kit. The library was prepared using the immunoSEQ multiplex PCR assay. For the multiplex PCR, a mixture combining 60 forward primers for TCR Vbeta segments and 13 reverse primers for TCR Jbeta segments was used. A multiplex PCR assay on genomic DNA amplified the CDR3 region of rearranged TCR beta genes. The amplified TCR beta libraries were sequenced on the Illumina HiSeq System as 87-base-pair reads. The authors' pipeline ran thus. A later analysis tallied 75 million to 95 million unique TCR beta chains across the 650 to 750 repertoires, and approximately 9.9 million of those chains were shared by two or more donors. A nearest-neighbor algorithm error-corrected the raw reads and collapsed the reads into unique sequences, merging closely related sequences to remove PCR and sequencing errors. To assign V, D and J gene segments, CDR3 sequences were aligned to IMGT reference sequences. For a sequence to be retained, a match of at least six nucleotides was required to both a V gene segment and a J gene segment. A rearrangement was called productive if the CDR3 had no stop codons and remained in frame with V and J, and every other rearrangement was called non-productive. CDR3 was defined by IMGT convention, running from the second conserved V-encoded cysteine to the conserved J-encoded phenylalanine. In an earlier analysis of 550 to 650 of the donors, sequences lacking an unambiguous match to a single V gene segment were excluded. In an earlier analysis of around 600 of the donors, V segments were called functional above 56.7% productive rearrangements and were called segregating when the between-donor standard deviation exceeded 5%. A statistical classification framework was built to diagnose cytomegalovirus status from the catalog of TCR beta chain sequences. A later analysis assigned V and J genes by comparing TCR nucleotide sequences with IMGT/GENE-DB human TR gene sequences. The TCRdist pipeline was used in a later analysis to assign CDR3 sequences and most-parsimonious VDJ recombination scenarios. In a later analysis, every TCR beta chain was defined by the combination of its CDR3 amino acid sequence and its V-gene family, and reads without a unique V-gene family were dropped. In a later analysis, around 650 highly shared, low-generation-probability nucleotide sequences were removed to address suspected cross-contamination and a sequencing artifact. In a later analysis, a clonal expansion index for each public chain was calculated from normalized within-repertoire ranks of inferred template counts. In a later analysis, generation probabilities were computed with a VDJ recombination model fitted to out-of-frame rearrangements, and the resulting probabilities were checked against IGoR. In a later analysis, hypergeometric tests were used to score TCR-TCR, TCR-HLA and TCR-CMV co-occurrence, with a repertoire-size bias correction applied to TCR pairs. In a later analysis, false discovery rates were estimated by permuting HLA or CMV assignments 20 times. A later analysis grouped co-occurring TCRs with DBSCAN, adding TCRdist sequence similarity when clustering within HLA-allele-positive subsets. Co-occurrence clustering excluded repertoires with fewer than 30,000 or more than 120,000 public chains, plus five with anomalous nucleotide sharing. Sourced from immuneACCESS, this table was stored by TCRdb with only in-frame sequences that have V and J called. A share of the clones is absent; for the studies checked, an unresolved V gene accounts for under half, and the remainder has no known explanation. That table furnishes V, J and clone size, whereas the DNA furnished D and trimming. For this sample the table gives fewer than 200,000 clones, of which 80% were detected only once. The top ten clonotypes cover about 2% of the sample.

V loses 5 bases of germline sequence and J loses 0 bases, and the interval between the two ends is 11 bases. Spanning cysteine to phenylalanine, the CDR3 consists of 14 amino acids. Only CDR3 DNA is held: 42 bases, read in frame from base 1. CDR1 and CDR2 are drawn from the germline V gene (reference sequence): LNHDA, SQIVND. As regards this clone: Its binding antigen is unknown. Base qualities are not at hand, and no much larger clone is one base apart.

The receptor's source is a male donor in good health and CMV-seronegative. The sequencing sample was made of PBMCs. Here the chain combines TRBV19 and TRBJ2-7; the D gene cannot be named for sure. The CDR3 loop reads CASSLAESSYEQYF. The nucleotide sequence reads TGTGCCAGTAGTTTGGCAGAAAGCTCCTACGAGCAGTACTTC.